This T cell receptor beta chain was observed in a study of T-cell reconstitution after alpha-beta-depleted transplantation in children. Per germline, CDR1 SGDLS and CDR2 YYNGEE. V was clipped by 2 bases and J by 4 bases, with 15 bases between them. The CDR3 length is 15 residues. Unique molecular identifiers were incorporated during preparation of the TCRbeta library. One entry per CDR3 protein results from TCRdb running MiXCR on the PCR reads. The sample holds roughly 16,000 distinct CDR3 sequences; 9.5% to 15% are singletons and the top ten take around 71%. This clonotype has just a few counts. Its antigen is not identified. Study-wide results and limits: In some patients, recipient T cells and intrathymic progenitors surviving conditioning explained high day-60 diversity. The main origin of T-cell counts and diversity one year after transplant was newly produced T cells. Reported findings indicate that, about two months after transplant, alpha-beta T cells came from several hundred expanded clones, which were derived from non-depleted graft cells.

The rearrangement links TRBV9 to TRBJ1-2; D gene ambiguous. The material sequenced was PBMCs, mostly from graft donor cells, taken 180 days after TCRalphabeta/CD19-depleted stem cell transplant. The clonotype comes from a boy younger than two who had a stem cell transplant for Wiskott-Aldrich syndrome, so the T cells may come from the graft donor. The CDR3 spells CASSVDAGFIYGYTF. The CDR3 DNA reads TGTGCCAGCAGCGTTGACGCGGGTTTTATCTATGGCTACACCTTC. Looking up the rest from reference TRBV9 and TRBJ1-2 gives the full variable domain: DSGVTQTPKHLITATGQRVTLRCSPRSGDLSVYWYQQSLDQGLQFLIQYYNGEERAKGNILERFSAQQFPDLHSELNLSSLELGDSALYFCASSVDAGFIYGYTFGSGTRLTVV.